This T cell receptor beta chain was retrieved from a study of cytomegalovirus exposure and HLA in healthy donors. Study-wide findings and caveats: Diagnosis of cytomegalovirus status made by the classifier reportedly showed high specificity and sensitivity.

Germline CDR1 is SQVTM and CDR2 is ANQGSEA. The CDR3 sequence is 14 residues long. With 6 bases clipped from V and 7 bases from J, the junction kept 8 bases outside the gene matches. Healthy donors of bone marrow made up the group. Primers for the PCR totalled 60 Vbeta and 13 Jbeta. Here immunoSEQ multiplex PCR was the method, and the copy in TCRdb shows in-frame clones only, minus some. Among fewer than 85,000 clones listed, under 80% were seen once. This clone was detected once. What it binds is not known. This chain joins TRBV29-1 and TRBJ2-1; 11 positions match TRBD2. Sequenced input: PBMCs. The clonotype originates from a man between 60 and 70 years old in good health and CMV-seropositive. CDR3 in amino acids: CSVATSGAQNEQFF. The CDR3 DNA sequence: TGCAGCGTCGCGACTAGCGGGGCCCAGAATGAGCAGTTCTTC.